This entry lists 20 T cell receptor beta chains sequenced from one sample in a study of early T cells in non-severe SARS-CoV-2 infection. TCRdb independently ran MiXCR on the 5' RACE reads; one entry per CDR3 protein. The data hold roughly 97,000 distinct CDR3 sequences, with 11% observed a single time. The source was whole blood, collected at baseline. The receptor set was obtained from an adult who was a healthcare worker with PCR-confirmed SARS-CoV-2 infection or an uninfected control (not recorded which).

This chain connects TRBV7-9 to TRBJ2-5; a weak D match, TRBD1 (5 bases). The CDR3 has 14 residues. The germline CDR1 and CDR2 sequences are SEHNR and FQNEAQ (reference sequence). The V gene lost 7 bases and the J gene lost 4 bases, with 16 bases spanning the gap. This chain's CDR3 is CASTEAGLGETQYF. The CDR3 DNA is TGTGCCAGCACAGAGGCAGGGTTGGGAGAGACCCAGTACTTC.

This chain uses TRBV29-1 with TRBJ2-1; D is perhaps TRBD1 or TRBD2 (5 bases each). The CDR3 has 17 residues. CDR1 SQVTM and CDR2 ANQGSEA come from the germline V gene. V dropped 3 bases and J dropped 8 bases, with 26 bases sitting between them. CDR3 DNA sequence: TGCAGCGTTGACAGTGTGTTGAGGGGTGGCCAAAGGGATGAGCAGTTCTTC. Encoded protein: CSVDSVLRGGQRDEQFF.

Ten or more counts support this clonotype. This chain uses TRBV30 with TRBJ2-3; possibly TRBD1 for D (5 bases). The V and J ends lost 4 bases and 6 bases respectively, with 11 bases between them. Germline CDR1 reads GTSNPN; CDR2 reads SVGIG (reference sequence). The CDR3 has 12 amino acids. CDR3 nucleotides: TGTGCCTGGACGGTCAGGGTGGATACGCAGTATTTT. Protein product: CAWTVRVDTQYF.

This clonotype was seen only once. The chain couples TRBV20-1 to TRBJ1-5; TRBD1 aligns across 9 bases. Germline V gene sequence: CDR1 DFQATT, CDR2 SNEGSKA (reference sequence). The length of the CDR3 is 15 residues. Unmatched junction bases numbered 6, after V lost 3 bases and J lost 3 bases. CDR3 nucleotide sequence: TGCAGTGCTAGTCCGGGACAGGGCTTCAATCAGCCCCAGCATTTT. Amino acid sequence: CSASPGQGFNQPQHF.

The chain combines TRBV29-1 with TRBJ1-1, with D unclear. The CDR3 is made up of 11 amino acids. Germline assignment: CDR1 SQVTM and CDR2 ANQGSEA. V was pared by 3 bases and J by 1 base, with 3 bases between. The CDR3 here is CSVDGNTEAFF. CDR3 DNA: TGCAGCGTTGACGGGAACACTGAAGCTTTCTTT. The entire variable domain, with the rest obtained from reference TRBV29-1 and TRBJ1-1, is as follows: SAVISQKPSRDICQRGTSLTIQCQVDSQVTMMFWYRQQPGQSLTLIATANQGSEATYESGFVIDKFPISRPNLTFSTLTVSNMSPEDSSIYLCSVDGNTEAFFGQGTRLTVV.

In its sample, this clonotype was seen a few times. CDR3 in amino acids: CASSQVGSRVHEQYF. CDR3 nucleotide sequence: TGTGCCAGCAGCCAAGTGGGTAGCAGGGTCCACGAGCAGTACTTC. The chain employs TRBV14 and TRBJ2-7; D possibly corresponds to TRBD1 (5 bases). Trimming left V 1 base short and J 5 bases short, with 15 bases between. The CDR3 length is 15 residues. Per germline, CDR1 SGHDN and CDR2 FVKESK.

V and J are TRBV6-1 and TRBJ2-1; D is undetermined. Germline V gene data show CDR1 as MNHNS and CDR2 as SASEGT. With 6 bases removed from V and 4 bases from J, the gap between germline ends came to 10 bases. CDR3 length equals 13 residues. CDR3 nucleotides: TGTGCCAGCAGAAAAGACGGTTACAATGAGCAGTTCTTC. Its protein is CASRKDGYNEQFF.

The rearrangement uses TRBV7-8 and TRBJ2-7; 12 nucleotides align to TRBD2. CDR3 length equals 14 residues. Germline V lookup: CDR1 SGHVS, CDR2 FQNEAQ. V shed 5 bases, J shed 3 bases, and the junction held 2 bases outside the gene matches. CDR3 in DNA: TGTGCCAGCAGCAGACTAGCGGGGGACTACGAGCAGTACTTC. Translation gives CASSRLAGDYEQYF. Supplemented by reference TRBV7-8 and TRBJ2-7, the full variable domain reads GAGVSQSPRYKVAKRGQDVALRCDPISGHVSLFWYQQALGQGPEFLTYFQNEAQLDKSGLPSDRFFAERPEGSVSTLKIQRTQQEDSAVYLCASSRLAGDYEQYFGPGTRLTVT.

There are many counts of this clonotype. The chain recombines TRBV2 with TRBJ2-1; TRBD2 agrees at 8 bases. Germline V CDR1 and CDR2: SNHLY, FYNNEI. Trimming cost V 6 bases and J 0 bases; bases outside gene matches: 4. This CDR3 has 15 residues. The CDR3 sequence: CASRATSGSYNEQFF. The DNA for the CDR3 is TGTGCCAGCAGAGCAACTAGCGGCTCCTACAATGAGCAGTTCTTC. The full variable domain, completed using reference TRBV2 and TRBJ2-1, is EPEVTQTPSHQVTQMGQEVILRCVPISNHLYFYWYRQILGQKVEFLVSFYNNEISEKSEIFDDQFSVERPDGSNFTLKIRSTKLEDSAMYFCASRATSGSYNEQFFGPGTRLTVL.

The gene calls are TRBV20-1 and TRBJ2-1; the match to TRBD2 covers 7 bases. The CDR3 loop spans 16 amino acids. V lost 0 bases, J lost 4 bases, and 9 bases stayed unmatched. Germline V CDR1 and CDR2: DFQATT, SNEGSKA (reference sequence). This CDR3 reads CSARDLGAGDYNEQFF. Written as DNA, the CDR3 is TGCAGTGCTAGAGATTTAGGGGCGGGGGATTACAATGAGCAGTTCTTC.

Only a few counts were recorded for this clonotype. This CDR3 is CASSPADRVVEKLFF. CDR3 nucleotides: TGTGCCAGCTCACCCGCCGACAGGGTGGTTGAAAAACTGTTTTTT. The chain uses TRBV18 and TRBJ1-4; 7 nucleotides line up with TRBD1. V was pared by 3 bases and J by 7 bases, with 8 bases of the junction left unmatched. The CDR3 runs to 15 residues. Per germline, CDR1 KGHSH and CDR2 LQKENI.

Comment on this clonotype: This may come from a read error, since a much larger clone is one base off. The V and J genes are TRBV29-1 and TRBJ2-3; either TRBD1 or TRBD2 may supply D (5 bases each). The CDR3 is 14 residues long. Germline CDR1 reads SQVTM; CDR2 reads ANQGSEA. The germline V and J ends were trimmed by 0 bases and 4 bases, with 11 bases remaining between them. The CDR3 DNA follows: TGCAGCGTTGAAGATGGGGGTAGCGCAGATACGCAGTATTTT. This codes for CSVEDGGSADTQYF.

This clonotype was seen a few times. The V call is TRBV6-2 or TRBV6-3, the J call TRBJ2-7; D is unresolved. The CDR3 has 12 amino acids. V was shortened by 6 bases and J by 2 bases, with 8 bases between the two germline ends. In germline, CDR1 is MNHEY, CDR2 SVGEGT. CDR3 residues: CASRTMAYEQYF. Here the CDR3 DNA reads TGTGCCAGCAGGACGATGGCCTACGAGCAGTACTTC.

The sample holds a few counts of this clonotype. This sequence joins TRBV7-2 and TRBJ2-7; 11 nucleotides align to TRBD2. The CDR3 has 15 residues. Trimming removed 5 bases from V and 2 bases from J; junction bases left unmatched: 5. The germline V gene has CDR1 SGHTA and CDR2 FQGNSA. CDR3 protein: CASSQGLAGAYEQYF. CDR3 coding DNA: TGTGCCAGCAGCCAAGGACTAGCGGGCGCCTACGAGCAGTACTTC.

The table lists this clonotype with a few counts. The chain joins TRBV5-1 to TRBJ1-5, with TRBD1 as a possible D gene (6 bases). Germline loops: CDR1 SGHRS, CDR2 YFSETQ. There are 19 residues in the CDR3. V was cut by 4 bases and J by 1 base, with 24 bases left in between. In nucleotides, the CDR3 is TGCGCCAGCAGCCCGGTTTTACTGGGGGCCCACGGAAGCAATCAGCCCCAGCATTTT. Amino acids: CASSPVLLGAHGSNQPQHF. The whole variable domain, filled in from reference TRBV5-1 and TRBJ1-5, reads KAGVTQTPRYLIKTRGQQVTLSCSPISGHRSVSWYQQTPGQGLQFLFEYFSETQRNKGNFPGRFSGRQFSNSRSEMNVSTLELGDSALYLCASSPVLLGAHGSNQPQHFGDGTRLSIL.

The V gene is TRBV6-5, the J gene TRBJ1-1, with a tentative D call TRBD1 (5 bases). The V and J ends lost 6 bases and 5 bases respectively, with 16 bases between them. Germline V CDR1 and CDR2: MNHEY, SVGAGI. The CDR3 is made up of 14 amino acids. The CDR3 DNA follows: TGTGCCAGCAGCAGGGACGCTCCGGGTACTGAAGCTTTCTTT. Translating gives CASSRDAPGTEAFF.

Here the CDR3 reads CAWSPRDRHTDTQYF. In DNA, the CDR3 is TGTGCCTGGAGTCCCCGGGACAGGCACACAGATACGCAGTATTTT. V gene TRBV30 combines with J gene TRBJ2-3; the match to TRBD1 covers 8 bases. Germline lookup yields CDR1 GTSNPN and CDR2 SVGIG (reference sequence). Trimming at V came to 2 bases and at J to 2 bases, leaving 6 bases not matched to a gene. CDR3 length equals 15 residues.

The rearrangement links TRBV9 to TRBJ2-2, with 11 positions matching TRBD2. V was pared by 0 bases and J by 5 bases, with 6 bases of the junction left unmatched. CDR3 length: 17 residues. Germline V gene sequence: CDR1 SGDLS, CDR2 YYNGEE. In nucleotides, the CDR3 is TGTGCCAGCAGCGTAGCGGTGGGACTAGCGGATACCGGGGAGCTGTTTTTT. It codes for CASSVAVGLADTGELFF.

This rearrangement joins TRBV11-2 to TRBJ2-7, with 11 bases lining up with TRBD2. Germline V CDR1 and CDR2: SGHAT, FQNNGV. J was trimmed by 3 bases and V by 6 bases; bases with no gene match: 4. This CDR3 comprises 14 residues. The CDR3 region is CASSTGTSGYEQYF. The CDR3 nucleotides are TGTGCCAGCAGTACCGGGACTAGCGGCTACGAGCAGTACTTC.

This clonotype showed up many times. The chain couples TRBV24-1 to TRBJ1-2, with a possible D match to TRBD1 (5 bases). Germline V CDR1 and CDR2: KGHDR, SFDVKD. The CDR3 covers 14 residues. The V end lost 4 bases, the J end lost 3 bases, and 11 bases lay between the germline ends. The CDR3 nucleotides read TGTGCCACCAGTGAGCCCGGGACGCACTATGGCTACACCTTC. Its translation is CATSEPGTHYGYTF.